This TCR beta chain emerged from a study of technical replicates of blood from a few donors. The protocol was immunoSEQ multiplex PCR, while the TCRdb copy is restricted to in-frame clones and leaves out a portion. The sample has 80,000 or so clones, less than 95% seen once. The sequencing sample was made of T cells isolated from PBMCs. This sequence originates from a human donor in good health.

CDR3 in amino acids: CASSRGTGSYQETQYF. The CDR3 DNA reads as TGTGCCAGTAGTAGAGGGACAGGGTCGTACCAAGAGACCCAGTACTTC. The gene calls are TRBV19 and TRBJ2-5; 9 bases are a match to TRBD1. V lost 4 bases to trimming and J lost 0 bases; unmatched junction nucleotides: 6. This CDR3 comprises 16 residues. CDR1 LNHDA and CDR2 SQIVND come from the germline V gene (reference sequence).